These 3 T cell receptor beta chains were all obtained from the same sample, sequenced in a study of a mutant IDH1 vaccine in newly diagnosed glioma. Time point reported: week 35, safety follow-up. Alongside topical imiquimod, each dose of vaccine comprised 300 ug of mutant IDH1 20-mer peptide. Libraries were prepared by immunoSEQ multiplex PCR; TCRdb keeps only in-frame clonotypes and omits some of them. The sample yields roughly 32,000 clones, 80% seen once. The antigens of these receptors remain unknown. Here the sequenced sample was PBMCs, taken from a glioma patient whose treatment included an IDH1 peptide vaccine. Every receptor here comes from a man in his forties or fifties with glioma. Some clones in this sample may be carry-over from other donors' samples.

The chain uses TRBV18 and TRBJ1-1, with a possible D match to TRBD1 (6 bases). The CDR3 length is 14 residues. Deletions cut 5 bases from V and 6 bases from J, with 16 bases between. Germline CDR1 reads KGHSH; CDR2 reads LQKENI. The CDR3 coding sequence is TGTGCCAGCTCAGCAGGGGTGCCCTTTGCTGAAGCTTTCTTT. Its protein product is CASSAGVPFAEAFF.

The chain employs TRBV7-2 and TRBJ2-2; D gene unclear. The V gene's germline CDR1 is SGHTA and CDR2 FQGNSA. The CDR3 covers 15 residues. Trimming took 1 base from V and 5 from J, leaving 11 bases between them. In DNA, the CDR3 is TGTGCCAGCAGCTTAGACATACTCCTAACCGGGGAGCTGTTTTTT. Translating gives CASSLDILLTGELFF.

The chain recombines TRBV5-1 with TRBJ1-1, with 8 bases identical to TRBD1. The CDR3 consists of 16 residues. In germline, CDR1 is SGHRS, CDR2 YFSETQ. V shed 2 bases and J 1 base; nucleotides not matched to a gene: 7. The CDR3 DNA follows: TGCGCCAGCAGCTTTTTACTACAGGGGGGGAACACTGAAGCTTTCTTT. The encoded protein is CASSFLLQGGNTEAFF. The full variable domain, its missing parts supplied by reference TRBV5-1 and TRBJ1-1, is KAGVTQTPRYLIKTRGQQVTLSCSPISGHRSVSWYQQTPGQGLQFLFEYFSETQRNKGNFPGRFSGRQFSNSRSEMNVSTLELGDSALYLCASSFLLQGGNTEAFFGQGTRLTVV.